These T cell receptor beta chains were read from a single sample in a study of OX40 agonist ivuxolimab in advanced cancers. Sequencing used immunoSEQ multiplex PCR; TCRdb keeps in-frame clones, though not all of them. The data contain 55,000 to 85,000 clones, around 90% of them singletons. This material consisted of CD4+ or CD8+ T cells sorted from blood, taken in a trial of the OX40 agonist ivuxolimab. The receptors shown here come from an adult with an advanced solid tumor such as melanoma, head and neck, liver or kidney cancer. Each CDR3 is given with its conserved first and last residue. D genes are given only for firm matches. Rows may omit the clone size; those that give it use once, few, many or a size class.

cdr3_aa cdr3_nt v_call cdr3_length clone_size d_call j_call
CASSTLNQENQPQHF TGTGCCAGCTCAACCCTTAACCAGGAAAATCAGCCCCAGCATTTT TRBV18 15 - - TRBJ1-5
CASSPTLGRLGEAFF TGCGCCAGCAGCCCAACGTTGGGGCGCCTTGGGGAAGCTTTCTTT TRBV5-1 15 once - TRBJ1-1
CASSYGQGGYEQYF TGTGCCAGCAGTTATGGGCAGGGAGGCTACGAGCAGTACTTC TRBV6-6 14 - - TRBJ2-7
CAWRPGQQRLQGGYTF TGTGCCTGGAGGCCCGGCCAACAGAGGTTACAGGGGGGCTACACCTTC TRBV30 16 - TRBD1 TRBJ1-2
CASSIGGSSTDTQYF TGTGCCAGTAGTATAGGCGGGAGTAGTACAGATACGCAGTATTTT TRBV19 15 - TRBD2 TRBJ2-3
CASSSPWAALYEQYF TGTGCCAGCAGCTCCCCTTGGGCGGCCCTCTACGAGCAGTACTTC TRBV7-9 15 - - TRBJ2-7
CASSQISGTGNNEQFF TGCGCCAGCAGCCAAATCTCCGGGACAGGGAACAATGAGCAGTTCTTC TRBV4-1 16 - TRBD1 TRBJ2-1
CASSPSGASSGNTIYF TGTGCCAGCTCACCAAGTGGCGCAAGCTCTGGAAACACCATATATTTT TRBV18 16 few - TRBJ1-3
CASSPRGGGLETQYF TGTGCCAGCAGTCCCCGCGGCGGGGGATTAGAGACCCAGTACTTC TRBV2 15 - TRBD2 TRBJ2-5
CAISPIPTSGRSGNEQFF TGTGCCATCTCGCCCATCCCGACTAGCGGGAGATCCGGAAATGAGCAGTTCTTC TRBV10-3 18 - TRBD2 TRBJ2-1
CASSILNGGDYEQYF TGTGCCAGTAGTATCCTCAACGGTGGGGACTACGAGCAGTACTTC TRBV19 15 - - TRBJ2-7
CASSSGLAGGPRYNEQFF TGTGCCAGCAGCTCCGGACTAGCGGGAGGGCCCCGTTACAATGAGCAGTTCTTC TRBV7-3 18 - TRBD2 TRBJ2-1
CASSLDRRGYTF TGTGCCAGCAGTTTAGATAGGAGAGGCTACACCTTC TRBV28 12 - - TRBJ1-2
CASSLMAGGIGQPQHF TGTGCCAGCAGTTTAATGGCAGGGGGCATTGGTCAGCCCCAGCATTTT TRBV27 16 - TRBD1 TRBJ1-5
CASSPLQGKEKLFF TGTGCCAGCAGCCCCTTGCAGGGGAAGGAAAAACTGTTTTTT TRBV9 14 - - TRBJ1-4
CASSPRTGRYAEAFF TGTGCCAGCAGCCCAAGGACAGGGAGGTACGCTGAAGCTTTCTTT TRBV7-2 15 - TRBD1 TRBJ1-1
CASSTWGAYEQYF TGTGCCAGCAGCACCTGGGGGGCCTACGAGCAGTACTTC TRBV7-9 13 - - TRBJ2-7
CASSPTVSRLNTEAFF TGTGCCAGCAGCCCGACAGTGAGCAGGCTAAACACTGAAGCTTTCTTT TRBV14 16 - - TRBJ1-1
CASSLNPHRGTGTDTQYF TGTGCCAGCAGCTTAAACCCACACAGGGGGACAGGCACAGATACGCAGTATTTT TRBV7-2 18 - TRBD1 TRBJ2-3
CASSESRDEQYF TGTGCCAGCAGTGAGTCGCGCGACGAGCAGTACTTC TRBV2 12 - - TRBJ2-7
CASSLDRLNQPQHF TGTGCCAGCAGTCTCGACAGACTCAATCAGCCCCAGCATTTT TRBV16 14 - - TRBJ1-5
CASSDYRDRNTDTQYF TGTGCCAGCAGTGATTACCGGGACAGAAACACAGATACGCAGTATTTT TRBV25-1 16 - TRBD1 TRBJ2-3
CASSHANPGNTIYF TGTGCCAGCAGCCACGCAAACCCTGGAAACACCATATATTTT TRBV5-6 14 - - TRBJ1-3
CASSLVPGGWDEQFF TGCGCCAGCAGCTTGGTACCGGGAGGGTGGGATGAGCAGTTCTTC TRBV5-1 15 - TRBD2 TRBJ2-1
CASSIQENPYGYTF TGTGCCAGTAGTATCCAGGAAAATCCCTATGGCTACACCTTC TRBV19 14 - - TRBJ1-2
CASTTWGTESYEQYF TGTGCCAGCACCACGTGGGGGACAGAATCCTACGAGCAGTACTTC TRBV7-8 15 - TRBD1 TRBJ2-7
CASRFQGGMETQYF TGTGCCAGCAGGTTCCAGGGGGGGATGGAGACCCAGTACTTC TRBV28 14 - - TRBJ2-5
CASSLGSGETYEQFF TGTGCCAGCAGCCTCGGTTCAGGGGAGACGTATGAGCAGTTCTTC TRBV11-1 15 - - TRBJ2-1
CASSIVRTGGVYGYTF TGTGCCAGTAGTATAGTCCGTACAGGGGGCGTCTATGGCTACACCTTC TRBV19 16 - TRBD1 TRBJ1-2
CASSRGVTDTQYF TGTGCCAGTAGTAGGGGAGTTACAGATACGCAGTATTTT TRBV19 13 - - TRBJ2-3
CASSGRANSPLHF TGTGCCAGTAGCGGCAGGGCTAATTCACCCCTCCACTTT TRBV19 13 - - TRBJ1-6
CASTLYGEQFF TGTGCCAGCACACTCTACGGTGAGCAGTTCTTC TRBV27 11 - - TRBJ2-1
CASSLDQTRWNIQYF TGTGCCAGCAGCTTGGACCAGACGAGGTGGAACATTCAGTACTTC TRBV7-2 15 - - TRBJ2-4
CASSLGRESYNEQFF TGTGCCAGCAGCTTGGGCAGGGAATCCTACAATGAGCAGTTCTTC TRBV11-3 15 - - TRBJ2-1
CASTHGTVNSPLHF TGTGCCAGCACCCACGGGACAGTTAATTCACCCCTCCACTTT TRBV6-6 14 - TRBD1 TRBJ1-6
CAARGVGNTEAFF TGTGCCGCCCGGGGGGTCGGAAACACTGAAGCTTTCTTT TRBV27 13 - - TRBJ1-1